The sequence of this T cell receptor (beta chain) was determined in a study of T cells after yellow fever vaccination. Whole-study results and caveats: Peak timing came faster in the weaker secondary response, day 5 versus 15. Most clones from primary vaccination resurfaced after the booster (96% CD4, around 89% CD8).

The TCR cDNA carried a universal primer site and UMIs from 5'RACE template switching. MiXCR was run by TCRdb on the 5' RACE reads, yielding one entry per CDR3 protein. This sample has 100,000 to 150,000 distinct CDR3 sequences; about 8.2% occur once, and the top ten carry almost 40%. This clonotype was counted only a few times. Its antigen is as yet unknown. The TCR originated in a man aged 18 to 30 who received the YFV17D yellow fever vaccine. Here the sequenced sample was CD8+ T cells sorted from PBMCs, taken on the day of the yellow fever booster vaccination.

CDR3 protein: CASSPLPGDEQYF. CDR3 sequence (DNA): TGTGCCAGCAGTCCACTGCCGGGGGATGAGCAGTACTTC. The V call is TRBV2, the J call TRBJ2-7, with D possibly TRBD2 on 6 matching bases. V was trimmed by 5 bases and J by 7 bases, leaving 15 bases between them. Germline values: CDR1 SNHLY, CDR2 FYNNEI. CDR3 size: 13 residues. Filled out from reference TRBV2 and TRBJ2-7, the complete variable domain reads EPEVTQTPSHQVTQMGQEVILRCVPISNHLYFYWYRQILGQKVEFLVSFYNNEISEKSEIFDDQFSVERPDGSNFTLKIRSTKLEDSAMYFCASSPLPGDEQYFGPGTRLTVT.